Described below is a single T cell receptor beta chain sequence and its context. Antigen: not known. As to time point: patch test 1, 2 weeks after DPC sensitization. Treatment of the sample: therapeutic diphenylcyclopropenone sensitization with weekly scalp DPC. Researchers extracted total RNA from unfractionated whole blood. The CDR3 totals 16 residues. V was clipped by 2 bases and J by 1 base, with 14 bases between them. Looked up from germline, CDR1 is MNHNY and CDR2 is SVGAGI (reference sequence). This entry is derived from a study of human T cells and chemical hapten exposure. Study-wide findings and caveats: The number of TCRs above 1 in 1000 frequency did not change after DPC sensitization.

Each CDR3 protein gets one entry after TCRdb re-called the RACE reads with MiXCR. The sample holds 150,000 to 200,000 distinct CDR3 sequences, around 13% seen once. The chain is built from TRBV6-6 and TRBJ1-1; D may be TRBD1 (6 bases). This TCR derives from a woman younger than 45 with alopecia areata. Some clones in this sample may be carry-over from other donors' samples. Specimen: whole blood, collected in connection with sensitization to the hapten diphenylcyclopropenone (DPC). CDR3 in amino acids: CASSYPPGHQNTEAFF. CDR3 in DNA: TGTGCCAGCAGTTACCCACCGGGACACCAGAACACTGAAGCTTTCTTT.